This TCR beta chain came from a study of CD8 T cells in ankylosing spondylitis. General study findings and limits: Significant enrichment of disease-linked clones was reported in matched ankylosing spondylitis synovial fluid. Characteristic, it appeared, of ankylosing spondylitis blood was a TCR beta motif of roughly eight highly homologous variants. Certain motif variants had earlier appeared in reactive arthritis synovial fluid and blood.

Making use of molecular barcodes, quantitative 5'-RACE generated TCR beta libraries. Using its own MiXCR run on the 5' RACE reads, TCRdb lists one record per CDR3 protein. The sample carries more than 500,000 distinct CDR3 sequences, 5.3% recorded once. The germline gives CDR1 DFQATT, CDR2 SNEGSKA (reference sequence). This CDR3 comprises 16 residues. V lost 0 bases to trimming and J lost 4 bases; unmatched junction nucleotides: 11. This clonotype has ten or more counts. Its target is unknown. This receptor was taken from a male donor with ankylosing spondylitis. Sequenced sample: blood, either unsorted or a sorted T cell fraction (not recorded which). This chain connects TRBV20-1 to TRBJ1-1; 7 positions agree with TRBD1. The CDR3: CSARDGPGGVGTEAFF. DNA of the CDR3: TGCAGTGCTAGAGATGGTCCAGGGGGGGTGGGCACTGAAGCTTTCTTT.